A selection of T cell receptor beta chains follows, all from one sample in a study of T cells after yellow fever vaccination. Using its own MiXCR run on the 5' RACE reads, TCRdb lists one record per CDR3 protein. The sample includes more than 95,000 distinct CDR3 sequences, nearly 15% of them seen just once. The sequencing here drew on CD8+ T cells sorted from PBMCs, taken 5 days after the yellow fever booster vaccination. The receptors come from a young man who received the YFV17D yellow fever vaccine. Each CDR3 is given with its conserved first and last residue. D genes are given only for firm matches. Expanded clones are given a class, and other clones once, few, many or no size at all.

v_gene	j_gene	d_gene	len	abundance	CDR3aa	CDR3nt
TRBV6-6	TRBJ2-2	-	11	-	CASVKAGELFF	TGTGCCAGCGTTAAGGCCGGGGAGCTGTTTTTT
TRBV10-2	TRBJ2-1	-	15	-	CASWPGTRAQERQFF	TGCGCCAGCTGGCCCGGGACCCGGGCCCAGGAGCGGCAGTTCTTC
TRBV6-5	TRBJ2-3	-	13	few	CASSHGGTDTQYF	TGTGCCAGCAGCCACGGAGGAACAGATACGCAGTATTTT
TRBV5-1	TRBJ2-3	-	16	-	CASSPLAAGGTDTQYF	TGCGCCAGCAGCCCTCTCGCAGCAGGAGGGACAGATACGCAGTATTTT
TRBV9	TRBJ2-3	TRBD1	15	-	CASSSTLNRGDTQYF	TGTGCCAGCAGCTCTACCCTGAACAGGGGAGATACGCAGTATTTT
TRBV2	TRBJ1-5	-	15	-	CASSQNSWIRQPQHF	TGTGCCAGCAGTCAAAATTCCTGGATCAGGCAGCCCCAGCATTTT
TRBV7-6	TRBJ1-2	-	13	-	CASSLGGYYGYTF	TGTGCCAGCAGCTTAGGGGGCTACTATGGCTACACCTTC
TRBV5-5	TRBJ2-3	-	16	many	CASSQAEGISLDTQYF	TGTGCCAGCAGTCAAGCGGAGGGTATAAGTCTGGATACGCAGTATTTT
TRBV20-1	TRBJ1-6	-	18	-	CSARVGTRGVPFNSPLHF	TGCAGTGCTAGAGTGGGAACTAGGGGAGTCCCCTTTAATTCACCCCTCCACTTT
TRBV27	TRBJ2-5	TRBD2	16	few	CASSPWTSGGQETQYF	TGTGCCAGCAGTCCGTGGACTAGCGGGGGCCAAGAGACCCAGTACTTC
TRBV10-3	TRBJ2-3	-	12	few	CAISGTTDTQYF	TGTGCCATCAGTGGGACTACAGATACGCAGTATTTT
TRBV13	TRBJ2-2	-	15	few	CASSLGGGGTGELFF	TGTGCCAGCAGTCTCGGGGGCGGGGGCACCGGGGAGCTGTTTTTT
TRBV29-1	TRBJ1-2	-	12	many	CSVEEVVRSYTF	TGCAGCGTTGAAGAGGTCGTCAGGAGCTACACCTTC
TRBV12-5	TRBJ1-2	TRBD1	15	-	CASGFSLDRVEGYTF	TGTGCTAGTGGTTTCTCGCTTGACAGGGTGGAAGGCTACACCTTC
TRBV12-5	TRBJ2-3	-	15	-	CASGLVGRATDTQYF	TGTGCTAGTGGTTTGGTCGGCAGAGCCACAGATACGCAGTATTTT
TRBV12-3/TRBV12-4	TRBJ2-1	-	15	many	CASSPTRTEGLGEFF	TGTGCCAGCAGCCCTACTCGGACAGAGGGCCTGGGAGAGTTCTTC
TRBV25-1	TRBJ2-2	-	12	-	CASSELTGELFF	TGTGCCAGCAGTGAACTAACCGGGGAGCTGTTTTTT
TRBV4-1	TRBJ2-1	TRBD2	14	few	CASSHVAGGQEQFF	TGCGCCAGCAGCCACGTCGCGGGGGGCCAGGAGCAGTTCTTC
TRBV11-2	TRBJ1-1	TRBD1	13	few	CASSLGQGFEAFF	TGTGCCAGCAGCTTAGGACAGGGTTTTGAAGCTTTCTTT
TRBV7-6	TRBJ2-3	TRBD2	15	-	CASSSGTRYTDTQYF	TGTGCCAGCAGCTCGGGGACTAGATACACAGATACGCAGTATTTT
TRBV12-3/TRBV12-4	TRBJ2-3	-	12	few	CASAYSTDTQYF	TGTGCCAGCGCTTATAGCACAGATACGCAGTATTTT
TRBV4-3	TRBJ2-2	-	15	few	CASSLGGQYTGELFF	TGCGCCAGCAGTCTCGGGGGACAATACACCGGGGAGCTGTTTTTT
TRBV5-1	TRBJ1-4	TRBD1	14	few	CASSLGTGQRKLFF	TGCGCCAGCAGCTTGGGGACAGGCCAAAGGAAACTGTTTTTT
TRBV3-1	TRBJ1-4	-	16	-	CASSLSGFATNEKLFF	TGTGCCAGCAGCCTCTCAGGTTTTGCAACTAATGAAAAACTGTTTTTT
TRBV29-1	TRBJ1-1	-	13	-	CSVESEQLTEAFF	TGCAGCGTTGAGTCCGAACAGCTCACTGAAGCTTTCTTT
TRBV6-5	TRBJ2-1	-	14	many	CASSFSDIQDEQFF	TGTGCCAGCAGTTTTTCGGATATTCAGGATGAGCAGTTCTTC
TRBV20-1	TRBJ1-1	-	12	-	CSATVTNTEAFF	TGCAGTGCCACGGTTACGAACACTGAAGCTTTCTTT
TRBV7-9	TRBJ2-5	TRBD2	15	-	CASSFRLAGPETQYF	TGTGCCAGCAGCTTCCGACTAGCGGGCCCAGAGACCCAGTACTTC
TRBV4-1	TRBJ2-7	TRBD1	15	-	CASSNGQGFGYEQYF	TGCGCCAGCAGCAACGGACAGGGGTTTGGCTACGAGCAGTACTTC
TRBV23-1	TRBJ2-5	-	13	-	CASSQGEQETQYF	TGCGCCAGCAGTCAGGGTGAACAAGAGACCCAGTACTTC
TRBV5-5	TRBJ2-5	-	12	-	CASSLAVETQYF	TGTGCCAGCAGCTTGGCCGTCGAGACCCAGTACTTC
TRBV5-6	TRBJ2-7	-	12	many	CASSLTDYEQYF	TGTGCCAGCAGCCTGACTGACTACGAGCAGTACTTC
TRBV6-1	TRBJ1-1	-	13	few	CASGRTVNTEAFF	TGTGCCAGCGGAAGGACAGTTAACACTGAAGCTTTCTTT
TRBV19	TRBJ1-5	TRBD1	13	-	CASNRGGNQPQHF	TGTGCCAGTAACAGGGGAGGAAACCAGCCCCAGCATTTT
TRBV7-6	TRBJ2-4	-	17	-	CASSLEGPGVMGNIQYF	TGTGCCAGCAGCTTGGAGGGGCCGGGTGTAATGGGGAACATTCAGTACTTC
TRBV7-6	TRBJ2-1	-	16	-	CASSFGIQQPYNEQFF	TGTGCCAGCAGCTTCGGAATCCAGCAGCCTTACAATGAGCAGTTCTTC
TRBV25-1	TRBJ2-7	-	11	-	CASREVHEQYF	TGTGCCAGCCGCGAGGTCCACGAGCAGTACTTC
TRBV4-1	TRBJ2-5	-	16	few	CASSQDDGGLQETQYF	TGCGCCAGCAGCCAAGATGACGGGGGGCTCCAAGAGACCCAGTACTTC
TRBV4-1	TRBJ2-1	TRBD1	17	-	CASSQDHETGAFNEQFF	TGCGCCAGCAGCCAAGATCATGAGACAGGGGCTTTCAATGAGCAGTTCTTC
TRBV4-2	TRBJ2-1	-	15	few	CASSQQWTPYSEQFF	TGTGCCAGCAGCCAACAGTGGACCCCCTACAGTGAGCAGTTCTTC
TRBV5-1	TRBJ2-5	-	12	many	CASKGYQETQYF	TGCGCCAGCAAGGGATACCAAGAGACCCAGTACTTC
TRBV7-9	TRBJ2-2	-	16	-	CASSRQMWENTGELFF	TGTGCCAGCAGCCGCCAAATGTGGGAGAACACCGGGGAGCTGTTTTTT
TRBV3-1	TRBJ1-2	-	12	few	CASSQDRDGYTF	TGTGCCAGCAGCCAAGACCGGGATGGCTACACCTTC
TRBV7-9	TRBJ1-2	-	15	-	CASPPSGGGAAGYTF	TGTGCCAGTCCCCCCTCGGGGGGGGGAGCTGCTGGCTACACCTTC
TRBV7-3	TRBJ1-4	-	15	-	CASSLNGGVDEKLFF	TGTGCCAGCAGCTTAAATGGGGGGGTCGATGAAAAACTGTTTTTT
TRBV6-5	TRBJ1-4	-	15	-	CASSYFGTGSEKLFF	TGTGCCAGCAGTTACTTCGGAACCGGGAGTGAAAAACTGTTTTTT
TRBV3-1	TRBJ1-2	-	16	-	CASSEDPPGFNYGYTF	TGTGCCAGCAGCGAAGACCCGCCGGGATTTAACTATGGCTACACCTTC
TRBV6-1	TRBJ2-4	TRBD1	12	few	CASSGTGNIQYF	TGTGCCAGCAGCGGGACAGGGAACATTCAGTACTTC
TRBV7-2	TRBJ2-1	TRBD2	18	-	CASSSPPRTSGGAHEQFF	TGTGCCAGCAGCTCCCCCCCCAGGACTAGCGGGGGGGCCCATGAGCAGTTCTTC
TRBV4-2	TRBJ2-2	TRBD2	15	few	CASSQSTGGAGELFF	TGTGCCAGCAGCCAGTCTACGGGAGGTGCCGGGGAGCTGTTTTTT
TRBV4-1	TRBJ2-5	TRBD2	17	few	CASSQVVGGDIQETQYF	TGCGCCAGCAGCCAAGTCGTGGGGGGGGATATTCAAGAGACCCAGTACTTC
TRBV2	TRBJ1-3	-	10	-	CASIRNTIYF	TGTGCCAGCATCAGAAACACCATATATTTT
TRBV11-1	TRBJ2-1	-	15	-	CASSAGVLAYNEQFF	TGTGCCAGCAGTGCGGGCGTGCTAGCTTACAATGAGCAGTTCTTC
TRBV5-1	TRBJ2-1	TRBD2	16	few	CASSLAGGPSGTEQFF	TGCGCCAGCAGCTTGGCGGGGGGGCCGTCAGGCACTGAGCAGTTCTTC